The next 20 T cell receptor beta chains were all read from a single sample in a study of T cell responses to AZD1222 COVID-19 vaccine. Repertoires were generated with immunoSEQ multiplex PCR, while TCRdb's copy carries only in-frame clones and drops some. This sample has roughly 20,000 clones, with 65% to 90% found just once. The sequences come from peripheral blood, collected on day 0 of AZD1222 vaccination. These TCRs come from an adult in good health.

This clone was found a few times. CDR3: CASSQAGRLEQFF. The DNA for the CDR3 is TGCGCCAGCAGCCAAGCTGGCCGACTAGAGCAGTTCTTC. This sequence joins TRBV4-3 and TRBJ2-1; D possibly corresponds to TRBD2 (5 bases). V was trimmed by 1 base and J by 10 bases, leaving 11 bases between them. There are 13 residues in the CDR3. Germline assignment: CDR1 LGHNA and CDR2 YSLEER.

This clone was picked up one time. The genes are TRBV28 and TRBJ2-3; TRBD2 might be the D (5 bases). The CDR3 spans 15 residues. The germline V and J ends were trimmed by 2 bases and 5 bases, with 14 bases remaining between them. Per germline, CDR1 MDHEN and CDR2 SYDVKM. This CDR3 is CASSLPSGRLDTQYF. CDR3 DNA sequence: TGTGCCAGCAGTTTACCGAGCGGAAGGCTAGATACGCAGTATTTT.

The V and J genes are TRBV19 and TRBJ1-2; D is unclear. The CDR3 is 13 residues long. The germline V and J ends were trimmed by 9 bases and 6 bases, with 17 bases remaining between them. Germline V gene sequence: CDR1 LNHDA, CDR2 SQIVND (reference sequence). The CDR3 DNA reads TGTGCCAGCGCTATACCGGGATCTCATGGCTACACCTTC. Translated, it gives CASAIPGSHGYTF.

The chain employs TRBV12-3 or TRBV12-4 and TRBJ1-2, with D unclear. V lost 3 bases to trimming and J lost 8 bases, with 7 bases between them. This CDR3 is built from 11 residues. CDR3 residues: CASSFYGGYTF. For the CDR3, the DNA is TGTGCCAGCAGTTTCTATGGGGGCTACACCTTC.

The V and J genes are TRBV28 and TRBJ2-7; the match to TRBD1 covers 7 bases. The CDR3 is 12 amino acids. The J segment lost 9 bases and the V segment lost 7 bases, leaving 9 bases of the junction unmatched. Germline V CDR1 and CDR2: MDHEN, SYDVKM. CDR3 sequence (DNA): TGTGCCAGCAACCAAGAGGGGGCTGGGCAGTACTTC. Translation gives CASNQEGAGQYF. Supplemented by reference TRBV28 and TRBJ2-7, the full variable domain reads DVKVTQSSRYLVKRTGEKVFLECVQDMDHENMFWYRQDPGLGLRLIYFSYDVKMKEKGDIPEGYSVSREKKERFSLILESASTNQTSMYLCASNQEGAGQYFGPGTRLTVT.

This CDR3 reads CASSYILRDRDRVREQYF. The CDR3 DNA is TGTGCCAGCAGTTATATACTCCGGGACCGGGACAGGGTGCGCGAGCAGTACTTC. The chain links TRBV6-2 or TRBV6-3 to TRBJ2-7; TRBD1 matches at 9 bases. J was trimmed by 6 bases and V by 3 bases; bases with no gene match: 18. The CDR3 length is 18 residues. From germline, CDR1 is MNHEY and CDR2 SVGEGT.

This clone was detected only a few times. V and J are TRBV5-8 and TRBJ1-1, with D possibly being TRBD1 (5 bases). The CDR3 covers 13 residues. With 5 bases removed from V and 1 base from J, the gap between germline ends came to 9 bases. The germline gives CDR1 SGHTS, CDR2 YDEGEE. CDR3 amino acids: CASRPTANTEAFF. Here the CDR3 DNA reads TGTGCCAGCAGGCCGACAGCGAACACTGAAGCTTTCTTT.

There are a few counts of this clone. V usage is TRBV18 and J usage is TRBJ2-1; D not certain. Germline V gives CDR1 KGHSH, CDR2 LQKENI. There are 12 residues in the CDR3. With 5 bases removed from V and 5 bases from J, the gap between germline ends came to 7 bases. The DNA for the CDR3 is TGTGCCAGCTCAGAGACGGACAATGAGCAGTTCTTC. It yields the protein CASSETDNEQFF. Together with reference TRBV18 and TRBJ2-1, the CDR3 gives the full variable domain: NAGVMQNPRHLVRRRGQEARLRCSPMKGHSHVYWYRQLPEEGLKFMVYLQKENIIDESGMPKERFSAEFPKEGPSILRIQQVVRGDSAAYFCASSETDNEQFFGPGTRLTVL.

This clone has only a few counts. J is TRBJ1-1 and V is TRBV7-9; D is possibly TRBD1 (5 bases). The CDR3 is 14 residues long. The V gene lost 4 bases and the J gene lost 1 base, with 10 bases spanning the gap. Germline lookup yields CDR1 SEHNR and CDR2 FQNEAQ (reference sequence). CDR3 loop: CASSWGSSNTEAFF. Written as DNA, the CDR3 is TGTGCCAGCAGCTGGGGCAGCTCGAACACTGAAGCTTTCTTT.

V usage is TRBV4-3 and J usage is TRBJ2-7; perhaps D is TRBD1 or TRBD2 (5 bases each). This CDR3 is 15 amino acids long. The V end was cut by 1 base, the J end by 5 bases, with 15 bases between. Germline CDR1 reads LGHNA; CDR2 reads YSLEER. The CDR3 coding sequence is TGCGCCAGCAGCCAAGCGGTCGGGACCTTTGACGAGCAGTACTTC. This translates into CASSQAVGTFDEQYF.

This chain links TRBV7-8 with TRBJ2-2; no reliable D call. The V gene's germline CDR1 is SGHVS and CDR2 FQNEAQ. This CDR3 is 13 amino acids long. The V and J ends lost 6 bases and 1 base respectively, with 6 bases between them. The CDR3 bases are TGTGCCAGCAGGCCCTGGAACACCGGGGAGCTGTTTTTT. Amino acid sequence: CASRPWNTGELFF.

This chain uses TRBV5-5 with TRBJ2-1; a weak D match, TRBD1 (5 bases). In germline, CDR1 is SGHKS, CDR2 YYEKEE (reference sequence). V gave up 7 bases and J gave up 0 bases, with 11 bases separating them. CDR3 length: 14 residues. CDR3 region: CASFEDNSYNEQFF. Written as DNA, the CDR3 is TGTGCCAGCTTTGAGGACAACTCCTACAATGAGCAGTTCTTC.

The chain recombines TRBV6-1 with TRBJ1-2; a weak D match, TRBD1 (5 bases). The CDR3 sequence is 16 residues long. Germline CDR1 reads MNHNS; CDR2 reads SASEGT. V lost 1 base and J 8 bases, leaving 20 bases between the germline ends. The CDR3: CASSEEVGREGRGYTF. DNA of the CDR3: TGTGCCAGCAGTGAAGAGGTAGGCAGGGAGGGTCGCGGCTACACCTTC.

The CDR3 DNA reads as TGCGCCAGCAGCTTGTCCCCGACTAGCGGGGGTGAGACCCAGTACTTC. This encodes CASSLSPTSGGETQYF. The chain couples TRBV5-1 to TRBJ2-5, with 12 bases fitting TRBD2. CDR3 size: 16 residues. With 1 base clipped from V and 5 bases from J, the junction kept 6 bases outside the gene matches. Germline CDR1 and CDR2: SGHRS and YFSETQ.

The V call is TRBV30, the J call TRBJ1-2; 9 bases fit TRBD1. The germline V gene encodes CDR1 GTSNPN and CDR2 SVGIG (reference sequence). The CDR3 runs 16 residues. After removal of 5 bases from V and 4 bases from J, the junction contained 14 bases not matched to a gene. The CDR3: CAWARDRARVGYGYTF. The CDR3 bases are TGTGCCTGGGCTCGGGACAGGGCACGAGTAGGCTATGGCTACACCTTC.

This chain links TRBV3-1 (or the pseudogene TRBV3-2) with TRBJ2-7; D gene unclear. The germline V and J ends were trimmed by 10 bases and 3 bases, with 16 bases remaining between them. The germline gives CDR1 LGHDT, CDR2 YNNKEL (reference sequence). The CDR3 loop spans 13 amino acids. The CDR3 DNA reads TGTGCCACTCCTGGGGTCGAGCACTACGAGCAGTACTTC. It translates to CATPGVEHYEQYF.

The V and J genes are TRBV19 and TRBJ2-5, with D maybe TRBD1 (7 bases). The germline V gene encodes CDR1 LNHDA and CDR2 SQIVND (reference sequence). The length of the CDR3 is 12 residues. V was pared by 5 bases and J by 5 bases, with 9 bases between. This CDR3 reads CASSAGGETQYF. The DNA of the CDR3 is TGTGCCAGTAGTGCAGGGGGGGAGACCCAGTACTTC.

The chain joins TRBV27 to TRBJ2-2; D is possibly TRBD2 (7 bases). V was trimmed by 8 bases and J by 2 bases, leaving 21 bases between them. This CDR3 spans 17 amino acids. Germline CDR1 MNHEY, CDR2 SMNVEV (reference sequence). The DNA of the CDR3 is TGTGCCAGCCGCGGTATTGGCGGGGGACAAAACACCGGGGAGCTGTTTTTT. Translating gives CASRGIGGGQNTGELFF.

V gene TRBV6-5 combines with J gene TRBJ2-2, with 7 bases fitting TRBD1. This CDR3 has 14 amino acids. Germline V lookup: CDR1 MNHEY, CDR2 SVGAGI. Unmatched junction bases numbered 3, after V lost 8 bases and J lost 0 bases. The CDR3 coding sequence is TGTGCCAGCTCGACAGGGACGAACACCGGGGAGCTGTTTTTT. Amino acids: CASSTGTNTGELFF.

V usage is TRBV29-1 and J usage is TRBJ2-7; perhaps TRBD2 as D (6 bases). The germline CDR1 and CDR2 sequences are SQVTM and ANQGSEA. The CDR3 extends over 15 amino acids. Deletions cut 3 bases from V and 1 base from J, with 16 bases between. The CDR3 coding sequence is TGCAGCGTTGAGGGTCTTCCGGGGAGGTCCTACGAGCAGTACTTC. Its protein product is CSVEGLPGRSYEQYF.